The 26 T cell receptor beta chains presented below share a single source sample, sequenced in a study of cytomegalovirus exposure and HLA in healthy donors. It was with 60 Vbeta and 13 Jbeta primers that the PCR ran. Some clones are missing from TCRdb's copy, which holds only in-frame ones; the method was immunoSEQ multiplex PCR. The table lists more than 150,000 clones, 80% of them singletons, with 1% in the top ten. Sequenced sample: PBMCs. The receptor set was obtained from a woman aged 50 to 60 in good health and CMV-seropositive.

This clone was recorded a few times. At one of its ends the junction is not consistent with the germline gene, which may arise from a read error. The chain combines TRBV7-9 with TRBJ2-5, with TRBD2 matching 12 bases. TRBJ2-7 explains the end of the DNA better; the J call may be wrong. The CDR3 is made up of 16 amino acids. Germline V gene sequence: CDR1 SEHNR, CDR2 FQNEAQ (reference sequence). CDR3 region: CSSSLARTSGTGEQYF. The CDR3 nucleotides are TGTTCCAGCAGCTTAGCTCGGACTAGCGGGACGGGCGAGCAGTACTTC.

This chain connects TRBV4-3 to TRBJ2-7; 7 nucleotides line up with TRBD2. Germline values: CDR1 LGHNA, CDR2 YSLEER. J lost 3 bases, V lost 1 base, and 6 bases had no gene match. The CDR3 has 15 amino acids. The CDR3 DNA reads TGCGCCAGCAGCCAAGTATGGGGGGGAGGCTACGAGCAGTACTTC. Protein product: CASSQVWGGGYEQYF.

The chain carries TRBV11-2 and TRBJ1-1, with TRBD1 identical over 7 bases. Germline-derived CDR1 and CDR2 are SGHAT and FQNNGV. V shed 3 bases and J 0 bases; nucleotides not matched to a gene: 10. CDR3 size: 17 residues. The chain's CDR3 is CASSFPRTGGMNTEAFF. As DNA, the CDR3 is TGTGCCAGCAGCTTCCCGAGGACAGGAGGCATGAACACTGAAGCTTTCTTT.

The V call is TRBV9, the J call TRBJ1-2, with a tentative D call TRBD1 (6 bases). The CDR3 length is 12 residues. V lost 7 bases and J lost 6, with 13 bases in between. CDR1 SGDLS and CDR2 YYNGEE come from the germline V gene. The CDR3 spells CASHDRSHGYTF. For the CDR3, the DNA is TGTGCCAGCCACGACAGGTCCCATGGCTACACCTTC.

The chain is built from TRBV4-2 and TRBJ2-2; 15 bases are a match to TRBD2. The germline CDR1 and CDR2 sequences are LGHNA and YNFKEQ. V lost 4 bases and J lost 7; bases outside the gene matches: 7. CDR3 length equals 17 residues. CDR3 DNA sequence: TGTGCCAGCAGCCCCGGACTAGCGGGGGGGATTGGCGGGGAGCTGTTTTTT. This codes for CASSPGLAGGIGGELFF.

This chain connects TRBV7-3 to TRBJ2-5; 10 bases match TRBD1. The CDR3 loop spans 16 amino acids. CDR1 and CDR2 from the germline V gene are SGHTA and FQGTGA. With 5 bases clipped from V and 2 bases from J, the junction kept 8 bases outside the gene matches. This CDR3 reads CASSRAGTGAQETQYF. For the CDR3, the DNA is TGTGCCAGCAGCCGAGCCGGGACAGGGGCGCAAGAGACCCAGTACTTC.

This chain uses TRBV19 with TRBJ2-7, with TRBD1 matching over 8 bases. The germline CDR1 and CDR2 sequences are LNHDA and SQIVND (reference sequence). The CDR3 is 15 residues long. V shed 5 bases and J 0 bases; nucleotides not matched to a gene: 6. CDR3 nucleotide sequence: TGTGCCAGTAGTCCGGTGGACAGGGACTCCTACGAGCAGTACTTC. This sequence encodes CASSPVDRDSYEQYF.

This clone was detected only a few times. The chain recombines TRBV27 with TRBJ1-5, with TRBD1 as a possible D gene (5 bases). Germline V gives CDR1 MNHEY, CDR2 SMNVEV (reference sequence). This CDR3 is built from 14 residues. V was shortened by 3 bases and J by 7 bases, with 13 bases between the two germline ends. The CDR3 protein is CASSLGQGRQPQHF. CDR3 in DNA: TGTGCCAGCAGTTTGGGCCAGGGAAGACAGCCCCAGCATTTT.

V usage is TRBV28 and J usage is TRBJ1-2; 7 bases line up with TRBD1. After removal of 2 bases from V and 5 bases from J, the junction contained 5 bases not matched to a gene. The germline V gene has CDR1 MDHEN and CDR2 SYDVKM. CDR3 length: 14 amino acids. CDR3 region: CASSLEGARYGYTF. DNA of the CDR3: TGTGCCAGCAGTTTAGAGGGGGCCCGGTATGGCTACACCTTC.

The chain joins TRBV9 to TRBJ1-1; perhaps TRBD1 as D (5 bases). CDR1 is SGDLS, CDR2 YYNGEE, per germline. Between the trimmed V and J ends, which lost 3 bases and 5 bases, there was a span of 17 bases. This CDR3 has 15 amino acids. CDR3 coding DNA: TGTGCCAGCAGCGAAGGCGGGACGGCCATAACTGAAGCTTTCTTT. Translating it yields CASSEGGTAITEAFF.

The rearrangement links TRBV7-8 to TRBJ1-5; TRBD1 matches 7 bases. CDR3 size: 17 residues. With V trimmed by 4 bases and J by 4 bases, 13 bases remained unmatched. CDR1 is SGHVS, CDR2 FQNEAQ, per germline. For the CDR3, the DNA is TGTGCCAGCAGCTCAAGGGCAGGGGGTAGTCCAAATCAGCCCCAGCATTTT. Translation gives CASSSRAGGSPNQPQHF.

This chain uses TRBV4-1 with TRBJ2-5, with D maybe TRBD2 (6 bases). This CDR3 is built from 17 residues. V was shortened by 4 bases and J by 0 bases, with 18 bases between the two germline ends. The germline CDR1 and CDR2 sequences are MGHRA and YSYEKL. The CDR3 here is CASSPIGRGQYQETQYF. The DNA of the CDR3 is TGCGCCAGCAGCCCTATCGGGCGGGGCCAGTACCAAGAGACCCAGTACTTC.

V and J are TRBV9 and TRBJ2-5; weak D call: TRBD2 (7 bases). V was cut by 4 bases and J by 4 bases, with 17 bases left in between. From germline, CDR1 is SGDLS and CDR2 YYNGEE. CDR3 length: 15 residues. CDR3 nucleotide sequence: TGTGCCAGCAGCTCCCAAGGGGGGGTCGGAGAGACCCAGTACTTC. This translates into CASSSQGGVGETQYF.

The rearrangement links TRBV2 to TRBJ2-5, with 8 bases matching TRBD1. The DNA end lines up better with TRBJ2-7; the J call may be wrong. The CDR3 loop spans 13 amino acids. Germline loops: CDR1 SNHLY, CDR2 FYNNEI. The CDR3 reads CASSRQGLYEQYF. DNA of the CDR3: TGTGCCAGCAGCAGACAGGGGCTATACGAGCAGTACTTC.

This chain links TRBV6-5 with TRBJ1-2; D gene unclear. The germline V gene encodes CDR1 MNHEY and CDR2 SVGAGI. V was cut by 0 bases and J by 6 bases, with 11 bases left in between. The CDR3 loop spans 14 amino acids. DNA for the CDR3: TGTGCCAGCAGTTACTCTGGGGTAGCGAATGGCTACACCTTC. Its protein product is CASSYSGVANGYTF.

The CDR3 DNA sequence: TGTGCCAGCAGAAACAGGGGGGCAAATTCACCCCTCCACTTT. Its protein product is CASRNRGANSPLHF. V gene TRBV6-5 combines with J gene TRBJ1-6, with 8 nucleotides matching TRBD1. The J segment lost 7 bases and the V segment lost 6 bases, leaving 5 bases of the junction unmatched. Per the germline V gene, CDR1 is MNHEY and CDR2 is SVGAGI. The CDR3 has 14 residues.

The chain joins TRBV4-3 to TRBJ2-1, with D possibly matching TRBD2 (7 bases). With 0 bases removed from V and 9 bases from J, the gap between germline ends came to 15 bases. Germline V gene sequence: CDR1 LGHNA, CDR2 YSLEER. The length of the CDR3 is 15 residues. CDR3 loop: CASSQDFGGGGEQFF. The CDR3, as DNA: TGCGCCAGCAGCCAAGATTTCGGGGGAGGGGGTGAGCAGTTCTTC.

CDR3 sequence (DNA): TGTGCCAGCAGCCAGGAGGCTTTCTCCTATAATTCACCCCTCCACTTT. Translated, it gives CASSQEAFSYNSPLHF. This chain connects TRBV14 to TRBJ1-6; D is unresolved. V lost 3 bases, J lost 0 bases, and 9 bases lay in between. The CDR3 totals 16 residues. Germline CDR1 is SGHDN and CDR2 is FVKESK. The full variable domain, its missing parts supplied by reference TRBV14 and TRBJ1-6, is EAGVTQFPSHSVIEKGQTVTLRCDPISGHDNLYWYRRVMGKEIKFLLHFVKESKQDESGMPNNRFLAERTGGTYSTLKVQPAELEDSGVYFCASSQEAFSYNSPLHFGNGTRLTVT.

V and J are TRBV18 and TRBJ1-2; D perhaps matches TRBD1 (6 bases). The V gene's germline CDR1 is KGHSH and CDR2 LQKENI. V lost 6 bases to trimming and J lost 0 bases, with 14 bases between them. The CDR3 spans 15 residues. The CDR3 here is CASSGPGTPNYGYTF. In DNA form, the CDR3 reads TGTGCCAGCTCGGGTCCGGGGACACCTAACTATGGCTACACCTTC.

J is TRBJ2-7 and V is TRBV29-1, with 8 bases matching TRBD1. This CDR3 is 14 amino acids long. V lost 6 bases to trimming and J lost 5 bases; unmatched junction nucleotides: 12. Germline V gene sequence: CDR1 SQVTM, CDR2 ANQGSEA. This CDR3 is CSVHHPLTGDEQYF. CDR3 DNA: TGCAGCGTCCACCATCCCCTGACAGGGGACGAGCAGTACTTC.

This chain joins TRBV27 and TRBJ1-1; TRBD1 agrees at 8 bases. Losses at the gene ends were 5 bases for V and 5 bases for J; bases not matched to a gene: 10. The length of the CDR3 is 15 residues. CDR1 MNHEY and CDR2 SMNVEV come from the germline V gene (reference sequence). The CDR3: CASSPIDRGGTEAFF. The CDR3 DNA reads TGTGCCAGCAGTCCCATCGACAGGGGTGGAACTGAAGCTTTCTTT.

The rearrangement links TRBV9 to TRBJ2-2, with 9 bases matching TRBD1. Germline V gene lookup returns CDR1 SGDLS and CDR2 YYNGEE. Unmatched junction bases numbered 9, after V lost 0 bases and J lost 6 bases. The length of the CDR3 is 17 residues. The CDR3 DNA sequence: TGTGCCAGCAGCGTAGGGGTCGGGACAGGGAAGGCCGGGGAGCTGTTTTTT. It is translated as CASSVGVGTGKAGELFF.

This chain joins TRBV19 and TRBJ1-5; the D is unclear. The germline V and J ends were trimmed by 7 bases and 4 bases, with 20 bases remaining between them. Germline CDR1 and CDR2: LNHDA and SQIVND (reference sequence). The CDR3 covers 16 residues. CDR3 residues: CASTRLRTGGNQPQHF. CDR3 in DNA: TGTGCCAGTACCCGCCTGCGGACGGGAGGGAATCAGCCCCAGCATTTT.

The gene calls are TRBV5-6 and TRBJ2-1; D may be TRBD2 (5 bases). This CDR3 is 13 amino acids long. Germline CDR1 and CDR2: SGHDT and YYEEEE. V lost 0 bases and J 8 bases, leaving 9 bases between the germline ends. This chain's CDR3 is CASSLAAGYEQFF. As DNA, the CDR3 is TGTGCCAGCAGCTTGGCCGCGGGCTATGAGCAGTTCTTC.

The CDR3: CASSGGWLAGDIAKNIQYF. The CDR3 nucleotides are TGCGCCAGCAGCGGCGGTTGGCTAGCGGGAGACATAGCCAAAAACATTCAGTACTTC. The V gene is TRBV5-1, the J gene TRBJ2-4; 10 nucleotides align to TRBD2. Per germline, CDR1 SGHRS and CDR2 YFSETQ. The CDR3 contains 19 residues. The junction had 13 bases not matched to a gene; V was cut back by 4 bases and J by 0 bases.

This clone was recorded once. The chain is built from TRBV9 and TRBJ1-6, with no clear D. Germline-derived CDR1 and CDR2 are SGDLS and YYNGEE. The CDR3 totals 14 residues. The V and J ends lost 0 bases and 7 bases respectively, with 8 bases between them. CDR3 region: CASSVVGGNSPLHF. CDR3 nucleotides: TGTGCCAGCAGCGTAGTAGGAGGCAATTCACCCCTCCACTTT.